A selection of T cell receptor beta chains follows, all from one sample in a study of shared clonotypes between healthy human individuals. Some clones are missing from TCRdb's copy, which holds only in-frame ones; the method was immunoSEQ multiplex PCR. The sample contains more than 2 million clones, 90% to 97% of which appear only once. The sample was naive CD4+ T cells sorted from blood. These receptors originate from a man between 18 and 35 years old in good health. Each CDR3 is given with its conserved first and last residue. Each record gives: D gene, J gene, clone size, V gene, CDR3 protein, CDR3 DNA. D genes are given only for firm matches. Rows give clone size only sometimes, using once, few, many, or a class for an expanded clone.

NA | TRBJ2-5 | NA | TRBV20-1 | CSARDRETQYF | TGCAGTGCACGTGACAGAGAGACCCAGTACTTC
NA | TRBJ2-2 | once | TRBV6-1 | CASSTTGDTGELFF | TGTGCCAGCAGTACTACAGGAGACACCGGGGAGCTGTTTTTT
NA | TRBJ2-3 | NA | TRBV10-3 | CAISELSDSDTQYF | TGTGCCATCAGTGAGTTGTCAGACTCAGATACGCAGTATTTT
TRBD2 | TRBJ2-1 | NA | TRBV2 | CASSEAPRPSGGAGNEQFF | TGTGCCAGCAGTGAAGCCCCCCGTCCTAGCGGGGGGGCGGGCAATGAGCAGTTCTTC
TRBD2 | TRBJ2-5 | NA | TRBV5-4 | CASSRTSLEETQYF | TGTGCCAGCAGCAGGACTAGCTTGGAGGAGACCCAGTACTTC
NA | TRBJ2-7 | NA | TRBV28 | CASSRQGGSYEQYF | TGTGCCAGCAGTAGACAGGGAGGTTCCTACGAGCAGTACTTC
TRBD2 | TRBJ2-5 | once | TRBV30 | CAWERGSKETQYF | TGTGCCTGGGAGCGGGGGTCTAAAGAGACCCAGTACTTC
TRBD1 | TRBJ2-5 | NA | TRBV7-9 | CASSSNRGRKTQYF | TGTGCCAGCAGCTCCAACAGGGGGAGGAAGACCCAGTACTTC
NA | TRBJ2-3 | NA | TRBV7-7 | CASSPGLRDTQYF | TGTGCTAGCAGCCCAGGACTGAGGGATACGCAGTATTTT
NA | TRBJ1-6 | NA | TRBV4-1 | CASSPSLSPLHF | TGCGCCAGCAGCCCCTCTCTGTCACCCCTCCACTTT
NA | TRBJ2-3 | NA | TRBV5-4 | CASRNGGRPSGKDTQYF | TGTGCCAGCAGAAATGGGGGGAGGCCTTCTGGAAAAGATACGCAGTATTTT
NA | TRBJ2-7 | NA | TRBV6-5 | CATQRGDHEQYF | TGTGCCACCCAGAGGGGGGACCACGAGCAGTACTTC
TRBD2 | TRBJ2-7 | NA | TRBV7-2 | CASSMGIAGGSFYEQYF | TGTGCCAGCAGCATGGGGATAGCGGGAGGCTCTTTCTACGAGCAGTACTTC
TRBD2 | TRBJ2-7 | NA | TRBV5-1 | CASSLAWWLAGGEQYF | TGCGCCAGCAGCTTGGCCTGGTGGCTAGCGGGGGGCGAGCAGTACTTC
NA | TRBJ1-5 | NA | TRBV19 | CASTPRAHSNQPQHF | TGTGCCAGTACCCCCAGGGCTCATAGCAATCAGCCCCAGCATTTT
NA | TRBJ2-5 | once | TRBV10-1 | CASSDPAPGQYSDQETQYF | TGCGCCAGCAGTGACCCGGCCCCTGGACAGTACAGTGACCAAGAGACCCAGTACTTC
NA | TRBJ2-5 | NA | TRBV9 | CASSVAGHNLGQETQYF | TGTGCCAGCAGCGTAGCAGGACACAATTTGGGCCAAGAGACCCAGTACTTC
NA | TRBJ1-3 | NA | TRBV5-1 | CASSLGQSGNTIYF | TGCGCCAGCAGCTTGGGACAATCTGGAAACACCATATATTTT
NA | TRBJ1-1 | NA | TRBV6-5 | CASRDEGMNTEAFF | TGTGCCAGCAGAGATGAGGGGATGAACACTGAAGCTTTCTTT
TRBD2 | TRBJ2-2 | NA | TRBV5-4 | CANSKRESANTGELFF | TGTGCCAACTCAAAGCGGGAAAGCGCGAACACCGGGGAGCTGTTTTTT
NA | TRBJ2-5 | once | TRBV7-7 | CASSRDAKETQYF | TGTGCTAGCAGCCGGGACGCCAAAGAGACCCAGTACTTC
NA | TRBJ2-7 | NA | TRBV2 | CASRGPGPIYEQYF | TGTGCCAGCAGGGGGCCGGGACCAATCTACGAGCAGTACTTC
TRBD2 | TRBJ2-2 | NA | TRBV7-2 | CASSERTSYTGELFF | TGTGCCAGCAGCGAACGGACTAGTTACACCGGGGAGCTGTTTTTT
NA | TRBJ2-3 | NA | TRBV30 | CAWSGSGGPDTQYF | TGTGCCTGGAGTGGTAGCGGAGGCCCGGATACGCAGTATTTT
NA | TRBJ1-2 | NA | TRBV6-6 | CASSYHSRGDGYTF | TGTGCCAGCAGTTACCACAGCCGGGGGGACGGCTACACCTTC
NA | TRBJ2-7 | NA | TRBV5-1 | CASNSPALYYEQYF | TGCGCCAGTAATAGCCCTGCCCTGTACTACGAGCAGTACTTC
NA | TRBJ2-2 | once | TRBV30 | CAWTFGTLYTGELFF | TGTGCCTGGACCTTCGGGACTCTATACACCGGGGAGCTGTTTTTT
NA | TRBJ2-7 | NA | TRBV27 | CASSFRGGYEQYF | TGTGCCAGCAGTTTTAGGGGCGGCTACGAGCAGTACTTC
TRBD1 | TRBJ2-5 | NA | TRBV29-1 | CSGQQGASEAETQYF | TGCAGCGGTCAACAGGGGGCGAGTGAGGCGGAGACCCAGTACTTC
TRBD1 | TRBJ1-5 | NA | TRBV18 | CASSPPGQQAGPQHF | TGTGCCAGCTCACCACCGGGACAGCAGGCAGGGCCCCAGCATTTT
TRBD2 | TRBJ2-2 | NA | TRBV19 | CASSIVAREGRTGELFF | TGTGCCAGTAGTATAGTAGCACGGGAGGGCCGCACCGGGGAGCTGTTTTTT
NA | TRBJ2-7 | NA | TRBV19 | CASSTLLSVSTYEQYF | TGTGCCAGTAGTACCCTACTAAGTGTATCAACCTACGAGCAGTACTTC
NA | TRBJ1-1 | NA | TRBV20-1 | CSARDVGAFF | TGCAGTGCTAGAGATGTTGGAGCTTTCTTT
NA | TRBJ1-2 | NA | TRBV4-1 | CASSQDQRGSSYGYTF | TGCGCCAGCAGCCAAGATCAGAGGGGAAGCTCCTATGGCTACACCTTC
TRBD1 | TRBJ2-7 | NA | TRBV6-6 | CASTWDRTYEQYF | TGTGCCAGCACCTGGGACAGGACCTACGAGCAGTACTTC
NA | TRBJ1-2 | NA | TRBV6-5 | CASSYSKSLGGYTF | TGTGCCAGCAGTTACTCAAAAAGCTTAGGGGGCTACACCTTC
TRBD1 | TRBJ2-1 | NA | TRBV6-4 | CASSVGTGFPYNEQFF | TGTGCCAGCAGTGTCGGGACAGGGTTTCCCTACAATGAGCAGTTCTTC
TRBD1 | TRBJ1-2 | NA | TRBV2 | CASSDSPTGGNYGYTF | TGTGCCAGCAGTGATAGCCCCACAGGGGGCAACTATGGCTACACCTTC
NA | TRBJ2-1 | NA | TRBV5-1 | CASSPPSDNEQFF | TGCGCCAGCAGCCCCCCTTCAGACAATGAGCAGTTCTTC
NA | TRBJ1-2 | few | TRBV28 | CASSRYGYTF | TGTGCCAGCAGCCGCTATGGCTACACCTTC
TRBD1 | TRBJ1-5 | NA | TRBV6-5 | CASSYPTGYNQPQHF | TGTGCCAGCAGTTACCCGACAGGGTACAATCAGCCCCAGCATTTT
NA | TRBJ1-2 | NA | TRBV25-1 | CASTEQGTFSGYTF | TGTGCCAGCACCGAACAGGGCACGTTCTCTGGCTACACCTTC
TRBD2 | TRBJ2-3 | NA | TRBV5-1 | CASSSPDQRGPDTQYF | TGCGCCAGCAGCTCTCCAGACCAGCGGGGGCCCGATACGCAGTATTTT
NA | TRBJ2-7 | NA | TRBV5-6 | CASSLQGGYEQYF | TGTGCCAGCAGCCTCCAGGGGGGGTACGAGCAGTACTTC
TRBD2 | TRBJ2-7 | NA | TRBV18 | CASSWGTRDYEQYF | TGTGCCAGCTCATGGGGGACTAGGGACTACGAGCAGTACTTC
NA | TRBJ1-1 | NA | TRBV30 | CAWSDGGTEAFF | TGTGCCTGGAGTGACGGGGGGACTGAAGCTTTCTTT
TRBD1 | TRBJ1-3 | NA | TRBV18 | CASSPLSGQGLNTIYF | TGTGCCAGCTCACCTCTATCAGGACAGGGGTTGAACACCATATATTTT
NA | TRBJ2-3 | NA | TRBV29-1 | CSVVTPAADTQYF | TGCAGCGTTGTTACACCCGCGGCGGATACGCAGTATTTT
TRBD2 | TRBJ2-7 | NA | TRBV9 | CASSVGVAGNYEQYF | TGTGCCAGCAGCGTAGGGGTAGCGGGAAACTACGAGCAGTACTTC
TRBD2 | TRBJ2-3 | NA | TRBV5-1 | CASSPKTGGRGDTQYF | TGCGCCAGCAGCCCGAAAACAGGAGGGAGGGGAGATACGCAGTATTTT
NA | TRBJ1-4 | NA | TRBV28 | CASSSDSYNEKLFF | TGTGCCAGCAGTAGCGACAGTTATAATGAAAAACTGTTTTTT
TRBD1 | TRBJ1-2 | NA | TRBV10-2 | CATRAGGAPYGYTF | TGCGCCACCAGGGCAGGGGGAGCTCCCTATGGCTACACCTTC